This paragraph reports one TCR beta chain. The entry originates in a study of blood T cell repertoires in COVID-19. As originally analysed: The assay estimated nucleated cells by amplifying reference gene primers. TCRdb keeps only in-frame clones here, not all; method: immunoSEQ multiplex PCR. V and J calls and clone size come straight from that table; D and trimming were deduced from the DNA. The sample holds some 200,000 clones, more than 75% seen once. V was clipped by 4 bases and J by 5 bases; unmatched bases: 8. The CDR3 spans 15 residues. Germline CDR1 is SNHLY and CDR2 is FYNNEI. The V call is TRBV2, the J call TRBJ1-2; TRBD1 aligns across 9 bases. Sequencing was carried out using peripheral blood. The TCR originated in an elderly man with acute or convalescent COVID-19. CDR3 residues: CASSASLGTGYGYTF. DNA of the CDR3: TGTGCCAGCAGTGCTTCCTTAGGGACAGGGTATGGCTACACCTTC. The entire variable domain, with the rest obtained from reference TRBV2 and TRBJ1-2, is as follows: EPEVTQTPSHQVTQMGQEVILRCVPISNHLYFYWYRQILGQKVEFLVSFYNNEISEKSEIFDDQFSVERPDGSNFTLKIRSTKLEDSAMYFCASSASLGTGYGYTFGSGTRLTVV.